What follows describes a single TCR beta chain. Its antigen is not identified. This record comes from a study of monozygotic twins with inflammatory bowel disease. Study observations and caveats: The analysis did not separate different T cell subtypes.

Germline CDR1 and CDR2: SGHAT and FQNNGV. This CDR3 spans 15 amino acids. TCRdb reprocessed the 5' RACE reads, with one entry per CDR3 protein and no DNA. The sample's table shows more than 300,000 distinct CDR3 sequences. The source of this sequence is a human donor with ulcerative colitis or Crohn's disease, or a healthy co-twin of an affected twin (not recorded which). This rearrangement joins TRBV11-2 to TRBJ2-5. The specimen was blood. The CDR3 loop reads CASSDNGGSIETQYF.